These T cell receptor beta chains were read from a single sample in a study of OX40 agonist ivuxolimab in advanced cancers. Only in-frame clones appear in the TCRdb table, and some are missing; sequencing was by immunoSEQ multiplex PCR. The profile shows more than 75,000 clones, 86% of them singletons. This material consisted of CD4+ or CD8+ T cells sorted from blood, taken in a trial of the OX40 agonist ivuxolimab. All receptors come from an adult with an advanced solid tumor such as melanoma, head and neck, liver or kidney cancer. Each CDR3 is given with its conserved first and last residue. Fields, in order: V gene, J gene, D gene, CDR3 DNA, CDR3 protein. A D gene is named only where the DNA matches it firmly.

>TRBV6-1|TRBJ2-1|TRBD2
TGTGCCAGCAGTGAACGCAGCGGGGCCTACAATGAGCAGTTCTTC
CASSERSGAYNEQFF
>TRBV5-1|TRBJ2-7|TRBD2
TGCGCCAGCAGCTGGACCCTAGCGGGATCTTACGAGCAGTACTTC
CASSWTLAGSYEQYF
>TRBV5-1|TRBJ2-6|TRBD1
TGCGCCAGCAGCTTGTGGACAGGCTTGAGCTCTGGGGCCAACGTCCTGACTTTC
CASSLWTGLSSGANVLTF
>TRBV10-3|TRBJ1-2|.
TGTGCCATCAGTGAGTCTTCGAATGGCTACACCTTC
CAISESSNGYTF
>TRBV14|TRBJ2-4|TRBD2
TGTGCCAGCAGCCAAGATTTTTTTGGCGGGAGAAACATTCAGTACTTC
CASSQDFFGGRNIQYF
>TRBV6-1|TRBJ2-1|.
TGTGCCAGCAGCCTCCGTTTGGGGAATGAGCAGTTCTTC
CASSLRLGNEQFF
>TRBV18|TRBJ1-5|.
TGTGCCAGCTCACCAAAGGGGGATCGGAATCAGCCCCAGCATTTT
CASSPKGDRNQPQHF
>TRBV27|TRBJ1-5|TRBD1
TGTGCCAGTTGGGGGAGACAGGGTGGGCCTCAGCCCCAGCATTTT
CASWGRQGGPQPQHF
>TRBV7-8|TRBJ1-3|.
TGTGCCAGCAGCCGCTGGGGGATGGAAGGAAACACCATATATTTT
CASSRWGMEGNTIYF
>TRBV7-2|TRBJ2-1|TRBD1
TGTGCCAGCAGCGCAGGGGGTCAGTTAGGGCAGTTCTTC
CASSAGGQLGQFF
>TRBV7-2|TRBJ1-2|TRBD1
TGTGCCAGCAGCTTAGTAGGGCGACAGGGGTACTATGGCTACACCTTC
CASSLVGRQGYYGYTF
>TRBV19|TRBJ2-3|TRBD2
TGTGCCAGTAGTACTAGCGGGAGGGATACGCAGTATTTT
CASSTSGRDTQYF
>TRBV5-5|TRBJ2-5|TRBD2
TGTGCCAGCAGCACTCTAGCGGGGGGAATGTACCAAGAGACCCAGTACTTC
CASSTLAGGMYQETQYF
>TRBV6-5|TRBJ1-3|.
TGTGCCAGCAGTTATAAGAACCCTGGAAACACCATATATTTT
CASSYKNPGNTIYF
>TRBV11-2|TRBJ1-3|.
TGTGCCAGCAGCTTAGGGGGGCACACCATATATTTT
CASSLGGHTIYF
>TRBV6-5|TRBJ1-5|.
TGTGCCAGCAGTCGGGCCCCGGATAGCAATCAGCCCCAGCATTTT
CASSRAPDSNQPQHF
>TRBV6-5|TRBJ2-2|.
TGTGCCAGCAGTAACACCGGGGAGCTGTTTTTT
CASSNTGELFF
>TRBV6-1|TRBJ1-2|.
TGTGCCAGCAGTGTCCCCCCCGTTGGGGGCTACACCTTC
CASSVPPVGGYTF
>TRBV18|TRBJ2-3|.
TGTGCCAGCTCTTCCGGGACTTTCACAGATACGCAGTATTTT
CASSSGTFTDTQYF
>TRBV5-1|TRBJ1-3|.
TGCGCCAGCAGCTTGGAGGGGGACACCATATATTTT
CASSLEGDTIYF
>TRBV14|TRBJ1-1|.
TGTGCCAGCAGCCCCATCGGGGGTTCCACTGAAGCTTTCTTT
CASSPIGGSTEAFF
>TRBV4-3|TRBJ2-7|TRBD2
TGCGCCAGCAGCCAAGGGGGAGCGGGAGGGCCTGGCGAGCAGTACTTC
CASSQGGAGGPGEQYF